The entry that follows covers one TCR beta chain sequence. Its specificity is not known. MiXCR was run by TCRdb on the RT-PCR reads, yielding one entry per CDR3 protein. The sample records hundreds of thousands of distinct CDR3 sequences, about 15% being singletons. V lost 2 bases and J lost 3, with 15 bases in between. The CDR3 runs 15 residues. Germline V gene sequence: CDR1 SGHRS, CDR2 YFSETQ. The data are from a study of response to subunit inactivated influenza vaccine. Notes on the study in general: After each seasonal influenza vaccination, few new T cells are recruited, the authors suggested.

The V call is TRBV5-1, the J call TRBJ2-7; D may correspond to TRBD1 or TRBD2 (5 bases each). The sample consisted of PBMCs from blood, taken 14 to 15 days before vaccination. The TCR originated in a man in his fifties or sixties who received an inactivated influenza vaccine. The CDR3 nucleotides read TGCGCCAGCAGCTTAACCACCGGGACCCTCTACGAGCAGTACTTC. Protein: CASSLTTGTLYEQYF.